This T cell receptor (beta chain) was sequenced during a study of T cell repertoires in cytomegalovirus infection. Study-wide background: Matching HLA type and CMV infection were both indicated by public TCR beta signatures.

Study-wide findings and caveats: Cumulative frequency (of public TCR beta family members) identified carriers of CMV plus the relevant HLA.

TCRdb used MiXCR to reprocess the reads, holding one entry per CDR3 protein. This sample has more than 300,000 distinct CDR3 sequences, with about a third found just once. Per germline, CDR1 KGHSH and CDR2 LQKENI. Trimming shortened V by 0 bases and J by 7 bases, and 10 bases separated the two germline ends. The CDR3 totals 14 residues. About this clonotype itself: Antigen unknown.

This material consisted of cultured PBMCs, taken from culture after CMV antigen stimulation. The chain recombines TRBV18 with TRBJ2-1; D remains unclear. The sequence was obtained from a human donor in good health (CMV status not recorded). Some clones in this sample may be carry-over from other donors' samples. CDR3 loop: CASSPPVLVNEQFF. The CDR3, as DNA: TGTGCCAGCTCACCACCGGTTCTGGTAAATGAGCAGTTCTTC.